What follows describes a single T cell receptor (beta chain). V was pared by 1 base and J by 7 bases, with 14 bases between. This CDR3 is 16 amino acids long. CDR1 LNHDA and CDR2 SQIVND come from the germline V gene (reference sequence). The data stem from a study of blood T cell repertoires in COVID-19. Study at large: Collection of acute and convalescent COVID-19 samples took place in the United States, Italy and Spain.

Original analysis: Amplified reference gene primers provided the basis for estimating nucleated cell counts. The method was immunoSEQ multiplex PCR; TCRdb's version includes in-frame clones alone and lacks a portion of them. The D gene and trimming were derived from the DNA, and the V and J assignments and clone size from that table. This sample has approximately 190,000 clones; 70% to 90% occur once, and the top ten carry around 6.6%. Material: peripheral blood. The chain links TRBV19 to TRBJ2-6, with D maybe TRBD1 (5 bases). This TCR was recovered from a woman aged 40 to 50 who had recovered from COVID-19. The CDR3 DNA is TGTGCCAGTAGTATAGTCCAGGGTGCGGTAGCCAACGTCCTGACTTTC. Translation: CASSIVQGAVANVLTF.